Listed below are T cell receptor beta chains from one sample, sequenced in a study of shared clonotypes between healthy human individuals. TCRdb keeps only in-frame clones here, not all; method: immunoSEQ multiplex PCR. The table includes 1.5 million to 2.5 million clones, about 95% detected once. Input material: naive CD8+ T cells sorted from blood. The receptors shown here come from a man between 18 and 35 years old in good health. Both conserved end residues are part of each CDR3. Each record gives: J gene, V gene, clone size, D gene, CDR3 protein, CDR3 DNA. D genes are given only for firm matches. Rows give clone size only sometimes, using once, few, many, or a class for an expanded clone.

J: TRBJ1-2; V: TRBV6-1; size: NA; D: TRBD1; CDR3: CASSDPTGGLSGYTF; DNA: TGTGCCAGCAGTGATCCGACAGGGGGCTTAAGCGGCTACACCTTC
J: TRBJ2-3; V: TRBV9; size: NA; D: NA; CDR3: CASSVGTASTDTQYF; DNA: TGTGCCAGCAGCGTAGGGACAGCTAGCACAGATACGCAGTATTTT
J: TRBJ2-2; V: TRBV19; size: NA; D: TRBD1; CDR3: CASSMGQGGTGELFF; DNA: TGTGCCAGTAGTATGGGACAGGGAGGCACCGGGGAGCTGTTTTTT
J: TRBJ1-2; V: TRBV2; size: few; D: TRBD1; CDR3: CASSEAGGQAYGYTF; DNA: TGTGCCAGCAGTGAGGCGGGGGGACAGGCCTATGGCTACACCTTC
J: TRBJ2-3; V: TRBV9; size: NA; D: NA; CDR3: CASSAPDSTDTQYF; DNA: TGTGCCAGCAGCGCACCGGACAGCACAGATACGCAGTATTTT
J: TRBJ2-7; V: TRBV5-6; size: NA; D: TRBD2; CDR3: CASSPSGGWYEQYF; DNA: TGTGCCAGCAGCCCTAGCGGGGGGTGGTACGAGCAGTACTTC
J: TRBJ1-2; V: TRBV19; size: few; D: NA; CDR3: CATFRMEGRYGGYTF; DNA: TGTGCCACATTCCGGATGGAGGGGAGGTATGGAGGCTACACCTTC
J: TRBJ2-7; V: TRBV10-1; size: NA; D: NA; CDR3: CASSDRPYEQYF; DNA: TGCGCCAGCAGTGACAGGCCCTACGAGCAGTACTTC
J: TRBJ2-2; V: TRBV6-5; size: NA; D: NA; CDR3: CASSPQGNTGELFF; DNA: TGTGCCAGCAGCCCACAGGGAAACACCGGGGAGCTGTTTTTT
J: TRBJ2-3; V: TRBV27; size: NA; D: TRBD2; CDR3: CASSFLAGDKDTQYF; DNA: TGTGCCAGCAGTTTCCTAGCGGGGGACAAGGATACGCAGTATTTT
J: TRBJ2-1; V: TRBV5-4; size: once; D: TRBD1; CDR3: CAGEDRLYNEQFF; DNA: TGTGCCGGCGAGGACAGGCTTTACAATGAGCAGTTCTTC
J: TRBJ2-7; V: TRBV7-6; size: NA; D: NA; CDR3: CASSLAHRGGYYEQYF; DNA: TGTGCCAGCAGCTTAGCCCACAGGGGAGGCTACTACGAGCAGTACTTC
J: TRBJ2-1; V: TRBV11-3; size: NA; D: NA; CDR3: CASSRDFSSYNEQFF; DNA: TGTGCCAGCAGCCGGGACTTTAGCTCCTACAATGAGCAGTTCTTC
J: TRBJ2-7; V: TRBV11-2; size: NA; D: NA; CDR3: CASSLAGAYEQYF; DNA: TGTGCCAGCAGCCTGGCAGGGGCCTACGAGCAGTACTTC
J: TRBJ2-7; V: TRBV7-9; size: NA; D: NA; CDR3: CASSSPGPDYEQYF; DNA: TGTGCCAGCAGCTCACCCGGACCAGATTACGAGCAGTACTTC
J: TRBJ1-1; V: TRBV4-3; size: NA; D: NA; CDR3: CASSQDFGGENTEAFF; DNA: TGCGCCAGCAGCCAAGATTTCGGGGGTGAAAACACTGAAGCTTTCTTT
J: TRBJ2-4; V: TRBV9; size: NA; D: NA; CDR3: CASSAGAAKNIQYF; DNA: TGTGCCAGCAGCGCAGGGGCCGCCAAAAACATTCAGTACTTC
J: TRBJ2-7; V: TRBV6-5; size: NA; D: TRBD2; CDR3: CASSPGLAGEEQYF; DNA: TGTGCCAGCAGTCCAGGACTAGCGGGAGAGGAGCAGTACTTC
J: TRBJ2-5; V: TRBV5-6; size: NA; D: NA; CDR3: CASSLGAVAETQYF; DNA: TGTGCCAGCAGCTTGGGGGCGGTAGCTGAGACCCAGTACTTC
J: TRBJ2-5; V: TRBV5-1; size: once; D: TRBD2; CDR3: CASSLVSGSTPDQETQYF; DNA: TGCGCCAGCAGCTTGGTTAGCGGGAGCACTCCAGACCAAGAGACCCAGTACTTC
J: TRBJ1-4; V: TRBV30; size: NA; D: TRBD1; CDR3: CASTGGTTWTNEKLFF; DNA: TGTGCCTCGACAGGGGGCACGACCTGGACTAATGAAAAACTGTTTTTT
J: TRBJ1-5; V: TRBV7-6; size: NA; D: NA; CDR3: CASSPFTGIGQPQHF; DNA: TGTGCCAGCAGCCCATTCACAGGGATCGGCCAGCCCCAGCATTTT
J: TRBJ1-2; V: TRBV7-3; size: NA; D: NA; CDR3: CASSLSGGGNYGYTF; DNA: TGTGCCAGCAGCTTAAGTGGGGGTGGGAACTATGGCTACACCTTC
J: TRBJ2-5; V: TRBV6-5; size: NA; D: NA; CDR3: CASSAGLRETQYF; DNA: TGTGCCAGCAGTGCAGGGTTGCGAGAGACCCAGTACTTC
J: TRBJ1-1; V: TRBV27; size: NA; D: TRBD1; CDR3: CASSPTGGGSGEAFF; DNA: TGTGCCAGCAGTCCCACAGGGGGCGGTTCGGGTGAAGCTTTCTTT
J: TRBJ1-2; V: TRBV4-3; size: NA; D: TRBD1; CDR3: CASSLGQGGGYTF; DNA: TGCGCCAGCAGCCTAGGACAGGGAGGTGGCTACACCTTC
J: TRBJ1-5; V: TRBV27; size: NA; D: NA; CDR3: CASSLSAWNQPQHF; DNA: TGTGCCAGCAGTTTATCCGCCTGGAATCAGCCCCAGCATTTT
J: TRBJ1-1; V: TRBV2; size: NA; D: NA; CDR3: CASSDGESNTEAFF; DNA: TGTGCCAGCAGTGACGGGGAATCTAACACTGAAGCTTTCTTT
J: TRBJ2-7; V: TRBV6-1; size: NA; D: TRBD1; CDR3: CASKVRTGKNYEQYF; DNA: TGTGCCAGCAAAGTTAGGACAGGCAAAAACTACGAGCAGTACTTC
J: TRBJ2-7; V: TRBV4-1; size: NA; D: TRBD1; CDR3: CASSQRGQGPYEQYF; DNA: TGCGCCAGCAGCCAAAGGGGACAGGGACCCTACGAGCAGTACTTC
J: TRBJ2-5; V: TRBV29-1; size: few; D: NA; CDR3: CSVEVRGGQETQYF; DNA: TGCAGCGTTGAAGTACGAGGAGGGCAAGAGACCCAGTACTTC
J: TRBJ2-1; V: TRBV27; size: once; D: TRBD2; CDR3: CASSFTSGRANEQFF; DNA: TGTGCCAGCAGTTTCACTAGCGGGAGAGCAAATGAGCAGTTCTTC
J: TRBJ2-7; V: TRBV7-9; size: NA; D: NA; CDR3: CASSRAGAYEQYF; DNA: TGTGCCAGCTCCAGGGCAGGAGCCTACGAGCAGTACTTC